The 26 T cell receptor beta chains below come from one sample, sequenced in a study of shared clonotypes between healthy human individuals. TCRdb's copy holds only in-frame clones and misses some; the assay was immunoSEQ multiplex PCR. The table records more than 2 million clones, roughly 94% of them present only once. CD8 cells regarded as naive lacked CD45RO, were positively chosen for CCR7, and omitted terminally differentiated effector memory CD45RA+ cells. Sample: naive CD8+ T cells sorted from blood. These receptors all come from a man aged 18 to 29 in good health.

This clone appeared once. The J gene is TRBJ2-3, the V gene TRBV28; TRBD2 is a possible D gene (6 bases). Germline-derived CDR1 and CDR2 are MDHEN and SYDVKM. The CDR3 extends over 13 amino acids. Between the trimmed V and J ends, which lost 3 bases and 4 bases, there was a span of 8 bases. This CDR3 is CASSLREADTQYF. The CDR3 DNA reads TGTGCCAGCAGTTTGAGGGAGGCAGATACGCAGTATTTT.

This chain joins TRBV30 and TRBJ1-1; no reliable D call. The V end lost 2 bases, the J end lost 6 bases, and 7 bases lay between the germline ends. The CDR3 runs 11 residues. Per germline, CDR1 GTSNPN and CDR2 SVGIG (reference sequence). CDR3 sequence (DNA): TGTGCCTGGAGTTTGGCCTCTGAAGCTTTCTTT. This translates into CAWSLASEAFF.

The V gene is TRBV7-2, the J gene TRBJ1-5; D may be TRBD1 (5 bases). Per germline, CDR1 SGHTA and CDR2 FQGNSA. The germline V and J ends were trimmed by 5 bases and 2 bases, with 13 bases remaining between them. The CDR3 covers 15 residues. The CDR3 nucleotides are TGTGCCAGCAGCGCTGCTCCGGGGGGCAATCAGCCCCAGCATTTT. Translating gives CASSAAPGGNQPQHF.

The chain couples TRBV7-9 to TRBJ1-1; possible D gene TRBD1, 6 bases. Germline V lookup: CDR1 SEHNR, CDR2 FQNEAQ (reference sequence). The CDR3 totals 16 residues. V was clipped by 6 bases and J by 1 base, with 18 bases between them. The DNA of the CDR3 is TGTGCCAGCAGTTCATTCATCAGGGGCGGGAACACTGAAGCTTTCTTT. This sequence encodes CASSSFIRGGNTEAFF.

The chain carries TRBV28 and TRBJ1-1; perhaps TRBD1 as D (6 bases). The CDR3 has 15 amino acids. In germline, CDR1 is MDHEN, CDR2 SYDVKM. V was trimmed by 7 bases and J by 1 base, leaving 16 bases between them. The CDR3 protein is CASKEAGDENTEAFF. The CDR3 DNA follows: TGTGCCAGCAAGGAGGCAGGGGACGAGAACACTGAAGCTTTCTTT.

With regard to this clone: This sample also contains other DNA sequences that code for the same CDR3. The V call is TRBV5-1, the J call TRBJ2-3; no clear D. The CDR3 runs to 12 residues. Trimming cost V 0 bases and J 4 bases, with 3 bases left between them. The germline V gene has CDR1 SGHRS and CDR2 YFSETQ. CDR3 DNA: TGCGCCAGCAGCTTGGCCCCAGATACGCAGTATTTT. It translates to CASSLAPDTQYF.

DNA for the CDR3: TGTGCCAGCAGTTACTCGGCAACACAGGGGTACGATGGCTACACCTTC. This encodes CASSYSATQGYDGYTF. The chain is built from TRBV6-6 and TRBJ1-2; 7 bases are shared with TRBD1. Germline assignment: CDR1 MNHNY and CDR2 SVGAGI (reference sequence). The CDR3 covers 16 residues. The junction had 10 bases not matched to a gene; V was cut back by 0 bases and J by 6 bases.

The J gene is TRBJ2-7, the V gene TRBV28; the match to TRBD2 covers 10 bases. This CDR3 is 13 amino acids long. The V and J ends lost 5 bases and 5 bases, in that order; junction bases with no gene match: 3. The germline gives CDR1 MDHEN, CDR2 SYDVKM. CDR3 bases: TGTGCCAGCAGTGAGCGGGGGGGCCACGAGCAGTACTTC. It yields the protein CASSERGGHEQYF.

This rearrangement joins TRBV29-1 to TRBJ2-1, with 8 bases that match TRBD2. Germline lookup yields CDR1 SQVTM and CDR2 ANQGSEA. After removal of 0 bases from V and 1 base from J, the junction contained 8 bases not matched to a gene. The CDR3 sequence is 17 residues long. The CDR3 nucleotides are TGCAGCGTTGAAGATCGCTCACTAGCGGTTTCCTACAATGAGCAGTTCTTC. This encodes CSVEDRSLAVSYNEQFF.

In this sample, this clone turned up once. The rearrangement uses TRBV6-6 and TRBJ2-5; D possibly matches TRBD1 or TRBD2 (5 bases each). V dropped 0 bases and J dropped 2 bases, with 13 bases sitting between them. The CDR3 covers 16 residues. CDR1 MNHNY and CDR2 SVGAGI come from the germline V gene (reference sequence). DNA for the CDR3: TGTGCCAGCAGTTACTCGGCCGAGGGGCTGCAAGAGACCCAGTACTTC. It yields the protein CASSYSAEGLQETQYF.

The chain recombines TRBV2 with TRBJ2-5; D possibly corresponds to TRBD1 (6 bases). This CDR3 region has 14 residues. CDR1 is SNHLY and CDR2 is FYNNEI in the germline V gene. Between the trimmed V and J ends, which lost 6 bases and 2 bases, there was a span of 13 bases. The CDR3 bases are TGTGCCAGCAGACATTACAGGGAACAAGAGACCCAGTACTTC. It codes for CASRHYREQETQYF.

This clone was observed once. Distinct nucleotide sequences in the sample also encode this CDR3. V usage is TRBV4-1 and J usage is TRBJ1-5; D remains ambiguous. CDR1 and CDR2 (germline): MGHRA, YSYEKL. The V end was cut by 3 bases, the J end by 2 bases, with 8 bases between. The CDR3 has 14 residues. The CDR3 DNA sequence: TGCGCCAGCAGCCAGAGTACCGGCAATCAGCCCCAGCATTTT. It translates to CASSQSTGNQPQHF.

The chain couples TRBV11-2 to TRBJ2-7; possible D gene TRBD1, 6 bases. This CDR3 comprises 14 residues. V lost 8 bases, J lost 0 bases, and 14 bases lay in between. CDR1 is SGHAT and CDR2 is FQNNGV in the germline V gene. CDR3 coding DNA: TGTGCCAGCGGCCTCCGGACAGCCTCCTACGAGCAGTACTTC. Translation gives CASGLRTASYEQYF.

The chain joins TRBV5-1 to TRBJ1-1; D gene uncertain. This CDR3 comprises 15 residues. Germline V CDR1 and CDR2: SGHRS, YFSETQ. Deletions cut 0 bases from V and 1 base from J, with 10 bases between. The CDR3, as DNA: TGCGCCAGCAGCTTGGCCCCGGGCGAGAACACTGAAGCTTTCTTT. This translates into CASSLAPGENTEAFF.

The chain's CDR3 is CASSPTFSLSYNEQFF. CDR3 nucleotides: TGTGCCAGCAGCCCAACGTTTAGCCTCTCCTACAATGAGCAGTTCTTC. This chain joins TRBV11-2 and TRBJ2-1; no firm D call. The germline V and J ends were trimmed by 5 bases and 0 bases, with 14 bases remaining between them. The CDR3 contains 16 residues. Germline CDR1 is SGHAT and CDR2 is FQNNGV.

V gene TRBV7-9 combines with J gene TRBJ1-1; TRBD1 might be the D (6 bases). The V and J ends lost 4 bases and 0 bases respectively, with 15 bases between them. Germline V gene data show CDR1 as SEHNR and CDR2 as FQNEAQ (reference sequence). This CDR3 has 16 amino acids. The CDR3 is CASSSTGHLLNTEAFF. The CDR3 DNA is TGTGCCAGCAGCTCTACAGGGCACCTTCTGAACACTGAAGCTTTCTTT.

The CDR3 loop reads CASSLVLGTGSYEQYF. The CDR3 bases are TGTGCCAGCAGTTTAGTCCTTGGGACAGGGTCCTACGAGCAGTACTTC. The rearrangement joins TRBV27 to TRBJ2-7, with 9 bases fitting TRBD1. V shed 2 bases and J 1 base; nucleotides not matched to a gene: 6. CDR3 size: 16 residues. In germline, CDR1 is MNHEY, CDR2 SMNVEV (reference sequence).

This clone was picked up one time. The gene calls are TRBV4-3 and TRBJ2-7, with a possible D match to TRBD1 (6 bases). V lost 0 bases and J lost 4, with 13 bases in between. The CDR3 sequence is 15 residues long. Germline assignment: CDR1 LGHNA and CDR2 YSLEER. The CDR3 spells CASSQDAAGDYEQYF. The CDR3 coding sequence is TGCGCCAGCAGCCAAGATGCGGCAGGGGATTACGAGCAGTACTTC.

This chain uses TRBV10-3 with TRBJ2-7, with D unresolved. V was cut by 4 bases and J by 5 bases, with 9 bases left in between. This CDR3 comprises 12 residues. Germline CDR1 ENHRY, CDR2 SYGVKD. The CDR3 spells CAISGTADEQYF. The CDR3 region has the DNA TGTGCCATCAGTGGGACGGCGGACGAGCAGTACTTC.

The CDR3: CASSLEPAGTLGETQYF. CDR3 bases: TGTGCCAGCAGCTTAGAGCCAGCGGGAACGTTGGGAGAGACCCAGTACTTC. V gene TRBV7-2 combines with J gene TRBJ2-5, with TRBD2 matching over 7 bases. Germline CDR1 SGHTA, CDR2 FQGNSA. The CDR3 length is 17 residues. Trimming at V came to 1 base and at J to 4 bases, leaving 12 bases not matched to a gene.

The chain uses TRBV11-2 and TRBJ1-3; the D is unclear. Trimming pared 3 bases from V and 3 bases from J, leaving 9 bases between. The CDR3 length is 14 residues. Germline V gene data show CDR1 as SGHAT and CDR2 as FQNNGV. CDR3 coding DNA: TGTGCCAGCAGCTTCCCGGAAGGTGGAAACACCATATATTTT. Protein product: CASSFPEGGNTIYF.

J is TRBJ2-3 and V is TRBV5-4, with TRBD2 matching 9 bases. The CDR3 covers 13 residues. V lost 10 bases to trimming and J lost 5 bases; unmatched junction nucleotides: 8. Germline loops: CDR1 SGHNT, CDR2 YYREEE (reference sequence). The CDR3 DNA sequence: TGTGCCGGGGCGGGGGGGCCGATAGATACGCAGTATTTT. Protein product: CAGAGGPIDTQYF.

The rearrangement joins TRBV7-9 to TRBJ1-1; D possibly corresponds to TRBD1 (6 bases). The germline V and J ends were trimmed by 3 bases and 7 bases, with 12 bases remaining between them. The CDR3 extends over 13 amino acids. CDR1 and CDR2 (germline): SEHNR, FQNEAQ (reference sequence). Here the CDR3 reads CASSFEWGHEAFF. In DNA form, the CDR3 reads TGTGCCAGCAGCTTCGAGTGGGGACATGAAGCTTTCTTT.

CDR3 bases: TGTGCCAGCAGCTCCACGGGGACAGGGGGTGAGACTGAAGCTTTCTTT. It specifies CASSSTGTGGETEAFF. The V and J genes are TRBV11-3 and TRBJ1-1; 11 nucleotides line up with TRBD1. With 4 bases clipped from V and 5 bases from J, the junction kept 9 bases outside the gene matches. The CDR3 sequence is 16 residues long. Germline V gene data show CDR1 as SGHNT and CDR2 as YENEEA.

Comments on this clone: The same CDR3 can be traced to other DNA sequences in this sample. This chain joins TRBV9 and TRBJ2-7; 8 bases fit TRBD1. Germline CDR1 reads SGDLS; CDR2 reads YYNGEE. This CDR3 is built from 14 residues. The ends lost 0 bases at V and 5 bases at J; junction bases unmatched: 4. The chain's CDR3 is CASSVGQGANEQYF. CDR3 DNA sequence: TGTGCCAGCAGCGTAGGGCAGGGGGCGAACGAGCAGTACTTC.

The rearrangement links TRBV7-9 to TRBJ2-7, with D tentatively TRBD1 (6 bases). CDR1 is SEHNR, CDR2 FQNEAQ, per germline (reference sequence). The CDR3 contains 16 residues. V was trimmed by 2 bases and J by 3 bases, leaving 17 bases between them. The CDR3 DNA reads TGTGCCAGCAGCTTAATCCCACTAGTAGGGGGCTACGAGCAGTACTTC. This translates into CASSLIPLVGGYEQYF.